The clone carrying this T cell receptor (beta chain) came up a few times. The sample belongs to a study of radiotherapy plus CTLA-4 blockade in lung cancer. Assay: immunoSEQ multiplex PCR; the TCRdb copy retains only in-frame clones and omits some. This table has about 43,000 clones, about two thirds appearing once. CDR3 size: 14 residues. The V end was cut by 2 bases, the J end by 1 base, with 7 bases between. CDR1 and CDR2 from the germline V gene are MNHEY and SMNVEV (reference sequence). The sample in question was peripheral blood, obtained from a patient treated with radiotherapy plus ipilimumab. The TCR originated in a human donor with non-small cell lung cancer who had a partial response to radiotherapy plus ipilimumab. The rearrangement joins TRBV27 to TRBJ2-3; tentatively, D is TRBD2 (5 bases). Here the CDR3 DNA reads TGTGCCAGCAGTTTAGCGAGGGGCACAGATACGCAGTATTTT. Protein: CASSLARGTDTQYF.